This T cell receptor (beta chain) was sequenced during a study of T cell responses to AZD1222 COVID-19 vaccine. Study observations and caveats: Only 5 or 6 people who got AZD1222 tested seropositive at baseline.

Profiled with immunoSEQ multiplex PCR; TCRdb holds only in-frame clones, not every one. Among about 140,000 clones listed, about 94% were seen once. On this clone: Its cognate antigen is unknown.

Second-dose groups at about 4 or about 12 weeks were pooled. CDR1 and CDR2 from the germline V gene are SGHRS and YFSETQ. The CDR3 runs 17 residues. V shed 3 bases and J shed 3 bases, with 18 bases lying between them. The sequencing used peripheral blood, collected 28 days after the second AZD1222 dose. The chain carries TRBV5-1 and TRBJ2-2; possible D gene TRBD1, 5 bases. This TCR came from an adult who received the AZD1222 COVID-19 vaccine. The DNA of the CDR3 is TGCGCCAGCAGCTGGGGAACTGACAGACACCACACCGGGGAGCTGTTTTTT. Translation: CASSWGTDRHHTGELFF.